The 23 T cell receptor beta chains reported below all come from one sample, sequenced in a study of T-cell reconstitution after alpha-beta-depleted transplantation in children. Unique molecular identifiers were incorporated during preparation of the TCRbeta library. TCRdb reprocessed the PCR reads with MiXCR, giving one entry per CDR3 protein. The sample consists of roughly 76,000 distinct CDR3 sequences, approximately 10% of them appearing once. The material sequenced was PBMCs, taken before TCRalphabeta/CD19-depleted stem cell transplant. All receptors come from a boy aged 5-17 years with acute myeloid leukemia, due to receive a stem cell transplant.

This clonotype was seen repeatedly, ten times or more. The chain is built from TRBV3-1 and TRBJ2-1, with unresolved D. The germline V and J ends were trimmed by 0 bases and 0 bases, with 9 bases remaining between them. Per the germline V gene, CDR1 is LGHDT and CDR2 is YNNKEL (reference sequence). This CDR3 has 16 residues. The chain's CDR3 is CASSQDDPLSYNEQFF. The CDR3 DNA follows: TGTGCCAGCAGCCAAGACGACCCTCTCTCCTACAATGAGCAGTTCTTC.

This clonotype occurred many times. The V and J genes are TRBV28 and TRBJ2-7; D could derive from TRBD1 or TRBD2 (6 bases each). Trimming shortened V by 5 bases and J by 7 bases, and 15 bases separated the two germline ends. This CDR3 is 13 amino acids long. The germline V gene has CDR1 MDHEN and CDR2 SYDVKM. CDR3 DNA: TGTGCCAGCAGTCCCCAACAGGGAGGTGAGCAGTACGTC. Translating it yields CASSPQQGGEQYV.

This clonotype was seen repeatedly, ten times or more. J is TRBJ2-7 and V is TRBV6-1, with TRBD2 identical over 10 bases. This CDR3 spans 14 amino acids. Germline CDR1 and CDR2: MNHNS and SASEGT. V shed 5 bases, J shed 3 bases, and the junction held 4 bases outside the gene matches. CDR3 DNA: TGTGCCAGCAGTCGGACTAGCGGAGACTACGAGCAGTACTTC. Translating gives CASSRTSGDYEQYF.

Many counts were recorded for this clonotype. This sequence joins TRBV7-9 and TRBJ2-4, with TRBD2 identical over 8 bases. V gave up 6 bases and J gave up 5 bases; unmatched junction bases: 9. The CDR3 sequence is 15 residues long. Germline V CDR1 and CDR2: SEHNR, FQNEAQ (reference sequence). Written as DNA, the CDR3 is TGTGCCAGCAGGTCCCAGGCGGGGGGAGAAAACATTCAGTACTTC. It codes for CASRSQAGGENIQYF.

This clonotype has at least ten counts. The genes are TRBV5-1 and TRBJ2-1; no clear D gene. Germline V gene lookup returns CDR1 SGHRS and CDR2 YFSETQ. Trimming removed 2 bases from V and 7 bases from J, with 4 bases in between. The CDR3 is 11 amino acids. CDR3 bases: TGCGCCAGCAGCTTTATAAATGAGCAGTTCTTC. Amino acids: CASSFINEQFF.

The genes are TRBV7-2 and TRBJ1-1; D is unresolved. V lost 5 bases to trimming and J lost 1 base, with 14 bases between them. In germline, CDR1 is SGHTA, CDR2 FQGNSA. CDR3 size: 15 residues. CDR3: CASSLGVAANTEAFF. The DNA for the CDR3 is TGTGCCAGCAGCCTCGGGGTGGCAGCGAACACTGAAGCTTTCTTT.

This clonotype was detected many times. The chain couples TRBV11-1 to TRBJ2-7; TRBD2 aligns across 11 bases. Looked up from germline, CDR1 is SGHAT and CDR2 is FQDESV (reference sequence). V shed 3 bases, J shed 1 base, and the junction held 14 bases outside the gene matches. The CDR3 has 19 residues. CDR3 sequence reads: CASSFYPAKRLAGSYEQYF. The CDR3 DNA follows: TGTGCCAGCAGCTTTTATCCCGCGAAAAGACTAGCGGGGTCCTACGAGCAGTACTTC.

This chain links TRBV10-1 with TRBJ2-7, with D tentatively TRBD2 (6 bases). Trimming removed 3 bases from V and 0 bases from J, with 12 bases in between. From germline, CDR1 is WNHNN and CDR2 SYGVQD (reference sequence). This CDR3 has 15 amino acids. DNA for the CDR3: TGCGCCAGCAGTGACGGGGGACCTAACTCCTACGAGCAGTACTTC. Its translation is CASSDGGPNSYEQYF.

This clonotype was counted many times. The chain uses TRBV5-5 and TRBJ2-2, with unresolved D. Germline V gene sequence: CDR1 SGHKS, CDR2 YYEKEE (reference sequence). The CDR3 extends over 15 amino acids. Trimming shortened V by 0 bases and J by 9 bases, and 15 bases separated the two germline ends. CDR3 region: CASSLEPILDRELFF. CDR3 nucleotides: TGTGCCAGCAGCTTGGAACCTATCCTAGATCGGGAGCTGTTTTTT.

In this sample, this clonotype turned up many times. This chain links TRBV7-2 with TRBJ2-7; 10 bases agree with TRBD2. Unmatched junction bases numbered 9, after V lost 1 base and J lost 3 bases. Per the germline V gene, CDR1 is SGHTA and CDR2 is FQGNSA. This CDR3 region has 17 residues. The CDR3 loop is CASSLVGTSGTFYEQYF. CDR3 nucleotides: TGTGCCAGCAGCTTAGTAGGAACTAGCGGGACTTTCTACGAGCAGTACTTC.

This clonotype came up many times. The chain carries TRBV29-1 and TRBJ1-2, with D possibly matching TRBD1 (5 bases). The V gene lost 7 bases and the J gene lost 8 bases, with 20 bases spanning the gap. Germline V gene sequence: CDR1 SQVTM, CDR2 ANQGSEA. The CDR3 contains 13 residues. The CDR3 DNA reads as TGCAGCGCCGTTTCCTGGGACGGATTCGGCTACACCTTC. It specifies CSAVSWDGFGYTF. The complete variable domain, with remaining parts taken from reference TRBV29-1 and TRBJ1-2, reads SAVISQKPSRDICQRGTSLTIQCQVDSQVTMMFWYRQQPGQSLTLIATANQGSEATYESGFVIDKFPISRPNLTFSTLTVSNMSPEDSSIYLCSAVSWDGFGYTFGSGTRLTVV.

The chain joins TRBV19 to TRBJ2-1; D might be TRBD2 (6 bases). The CDR3 sequence is 16 residues long. The V gene's germline CDR1 is LNHDA and CDR2 SQIVND (reference sequence). V gave up 0 bases and J gave up 0 bases, with 9 bases separating them. In DNA, the CDR3 is TGTGCCAGTAGTATAGAGGCGGGGAGCTCCTACAATGAGCAGTTCTTC. This gives the protein CASSIEAGSSYNEQFF.

Ten or more counts support this clonotype. V gene TRBV12-3 or TRBV12-4 combines with J gene TRBJ2-5; 11 nucleotides match TRBD2. CDR3 size: 16 residues. V was pared by 6 bases and J by 5 bases, with 11 bases of the junction left unmatched. The DNA of the CDR3 is TGTGCCAGCAGAACCGGGACTAGCGGCCCTCGGGAGACCCAGTACTTC. It encodes CASRTGTSGPRETQYF.

The chain links TRBV29-1 to TRBJ1-2; D gene ambiguous. The germline gives CDR1 SQVTM, CDR2 ANQGSEA. The CDR3 has 16 residues. V dropped 3 bases and J dropped 4 bases, with 21 bases sitting between them. CDR3 coding DNA: TGCAGCGTTGACCTACCCGGTGGAGAGGGCCCCTATGGCTACACCTTC. It codes for CSVDLPGGEGPYGYTF.

This clonotype has a count of ten or more. This chain connects TRBV6-2 or TRBV6-3 to TRBJ2-3; 8 nucleotides line up with TRBD2. Germline V gene sequence: CDR1 MNHEY, CDR2 SVGEGT. CDR3 size: 17 residues. J gave up 2 bases and V 0 bases, and 7 bases lay outside the gene matches. The CDR3 loop is CASSYSILAGNTDTQYF. CDR3 nucleotide sequence: TGTGCCAGCAGTTACTCGATTCTAGCGGGTAACACAGATACGCAGTATTTT.

The sample holds many counts of this clonotype. This chain uses TRBV20-1 with TRBJ2-7; 11 bases line up with TRBD2. The CDR3 has 14 amino acids. V shed 1 base and J 2 bases; nucleotides not matched to a gene: 1. The germline V gene encodes CDR1 DFQATT and CDR2 SNEGSKA (reference sequence). The CDR3 nucleotides are TGCAGTGCTAGAGGGGGACTAGCGGCCTACGAGCAGTACGTC. It specifies CSARGGLAAYEQYV.

This clonotype was seen at least ten times. The rearrangement links TRBV5-6 to TRBJ2-1, with 14 bases identical to TRBD2. Germline V CDR1 and CDR2: SGHDT, YYEEEE. The CDR3 consists of 15 residues. V shed 0 bases and J 12 bases; nucleotides not matched to a gene: 5. CDR3 sequence reads: CASSLEGLAGAVQFF. CDR3 DNA: TGTGCCAGCAGCTTGGAGGGACTAGCGGGAGCGGTGCAGTTCTTC.

This clonotype was observed many times. The rearrangement joins TRBV6-5 to TRBJ2-5; unclear D gene. The CDR3 is 14 residues long. The germline gives CDR1 MNHEY, CDR2 SVGAGI. V was cut by 0 bases and J by 1 base, with 6 bases left in between. The CDR3 is CASSYSSVQETQYF. The DNA for the CDR3 is TGTGCCAGCAGTTACTCGTCGGTCCAAGAGACCCAGTACTTC.

Judged by abundance, this clonotype is medium-sized. V usage is TRBV10-3 and J usage is TRBJ2-7; D possibly uses TRBD1 or TRBD2 (5 bases each). Germline V gene data show CDR1 as ENHRY and CDR2 as SYGVKD. Between the trimmed V and J ends, which lost 5 bases and 0 bases, there was a span of 11 bases. There are 14 residues in the CDR3. Here the CDR3 DNA reads TGTGCCATCAGTCCCGGGACCTACTCCTACGAGCAGTACTTC. Its protein product is CAISPGTYSYEQYF.

The sample holds many counts of this clonotype. CDR3 bases: TGTGCCAGCAGTGCAGGGAGGGTAAGCATTCAGTACTTC. As protein: CASSAGRVSIQYF. The chain joins TRBV5-6 to TRBJ2-4, with TRBD2 matching 7 bases. The CDR3 totals 13 residues. Germline V CDR1 and CDR2: SGHDT, YYEEEE. V shed 5 bases and J 9 bases; nucleotides not matched to a gene: 8.

This clonotype was found once. The chain couples TRBV2 to TRBJ2-5; TRBD1 might be the D (5 bases). The CDR3 contains 13 residues. The V end was cut by 5 bases, the J end by 2 bases, with 9 bases between. Looked up from germline, CDR1 is SNHLY and CDR2 is FYNNEI. The CDR3 spells CASSLDIQETQYF. As DNA, the CDR3 is TGTGCCAGCAGTCTGGACATACAAGAGACCCAGTACTTC.

This clonotype was recorded a few times. The gene calls are TRBV3-1 and TRBJ1-1; no clear D. Looked up from germline, CDR1 is LGHDT and CDR2 is YNNKEL (reference sequence). This CDR3 contains 14 residues. With 0 bases removed from V and 6 bases from J, the gap between germline ends came to 11 bases. The CDR3 nucleotides are TGTGCCAGCAGCCAAGAGAGGCGGGTGGCTGAAGCTTTCTTT. It is translated as CASSQERRVAEAFF. Using reference TRBV3-1 and TRBJ1-1 for the parts outside the CDR3, the full variable domain is DTAVSQTPKYLVTQMGNDKSIKCEQNLGHDTMYWYKQDSKKFLKIMFSYNNKELIINETVPNRFSPKSPDKAHLNLHINSLELGDSAVYFCASSQERRVAEAFFGQGTRLTVV.

This clonotype was picked up many times. CDR3 residues: CSVDPKTDYGYTF. The CDR3 coding sequence is TGCAGCGTTGATCCCAAGACAGACTATGGCTACACCTTC. The chain has TRBV29-1 and TRBJ1-2; weak D call: TRBD1 (5 bases). Germline assignment: CDR1 SQVTM and CDR2 ANQGSEA. Trimming pared 3 bases from V and 3 bases from J, leaving 11 bases between. The CDR3 consists of 13 residues.